This T cell receptor (beta chain) was identified in a study of control samples from healthy donors and cancer patients. Sequencing used immunoSEQ multiplex PCR; TCRdb keeps in-frame clones, though not all of them. The sample consists of around 99,000 clones, roughly 89% of them appearing once. The germline V and J ends were trimmed by 1 base and 2 bases, with 9 bases remaining between them. The CDR3 loop spans 14 amino acids. Germline CDR1 SGDLS, CDR2 YYNGEE. The genes are TRBV9 and TRBJ1-1; D call uncertain. The receptor was isolated from a woman in her 50s in good health. The specimen was blood. The CDR3: CASSVIGGNTEAFF. CDR3 in DNA: TGTGCCAGCAGCGTAATCGGAGGTAACACTGAAGCTTTCTTT. Complete variable domain (other parts from reference TRBV9 and TRBJ1-1): DSGVTQTPKHLITATGQRVTLRCSPRSGDLSVYWYQQSLDQGLQFLIQYYNGEERAKGNILERFSAQQFPDLHSELNLSSLELGDSALYFCASSVIGGNTEAFFGQGTRLTVV.